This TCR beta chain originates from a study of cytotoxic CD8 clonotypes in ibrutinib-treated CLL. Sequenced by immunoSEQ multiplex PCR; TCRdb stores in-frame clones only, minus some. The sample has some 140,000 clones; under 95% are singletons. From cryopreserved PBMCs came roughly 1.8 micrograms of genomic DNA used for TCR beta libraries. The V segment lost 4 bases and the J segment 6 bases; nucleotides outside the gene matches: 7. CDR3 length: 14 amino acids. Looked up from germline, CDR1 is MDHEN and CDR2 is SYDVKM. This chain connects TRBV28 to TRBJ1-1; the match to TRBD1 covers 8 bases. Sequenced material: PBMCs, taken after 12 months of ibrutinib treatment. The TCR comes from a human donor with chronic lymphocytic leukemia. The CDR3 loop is CASSSATGEAEAFF. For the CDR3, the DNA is TGTGCCAGCAGTTCAGCGACAGGGGAGGCTGAAGCTTTCTTT.